This T cell receptor (beta chain) came from a study of CD8+ T cells in alopecia areata. For the study at large: The percentage of affected scalp area served as the score of severity for treated patients.

The treatment here: oral pan-JAK inhibitor, 5-10 mg twice daily. It was from PBMCs that CD4+ and CD8+ T cells were sorted. This CDR3 has 13 amino acids. Looked up from germline, CDR1 is SGHDT and CDR2 is YYEEEE. V was shortened by 3 bases and J by 5 bases, with 11 bases between the two germline ends. RNA was extracted and reverse transcribed into cDNA as the sequencing template. Generated by immunoSEQ multiplex PCR, the TCRdb table keeps only in-frame clones and is missing some. The sample has around 140,000 clones, approximately 90% seen once. Source: CD8+ T cells sorted from blood, taken at week 4, from a patient treated with tofacitinib. J is TRBJ1-1 and V is TRBV5-6, with D uncertain. The clonotype was recovered from a human donor with alopecia areata. CDR3: CASSYGDGTEAFF. The CDR3 DNA reads as TGTGCCAGCAGCTATGGGGATGGGACTGAAGCTTTCTTT.